This entry lists 3 T cell receptor beta chains sequenced from one sample in a study of beta chain features in type 1 diabetes. Expressed TCRB transcripts were sequenced after all isolated RNA was converted to cDNA. Libraries were prepared by immunoSEQ multiplex PCR; TCRdb keeps only in-frame clonotypes and omits some of them. The profile shows around 290,000 clones, around 7.8% of them singletons. Sequences were obtained from central memory CD4+ T cells from blood. These receptors originate from a woman younger than 30 in good health.

This clone was found a few times. The chain joins TRBV28 to TRBJ2-7, with TRBD1 matching over 8 bases. The ends lost 6 bases at V and 6 bases at J; junction bases unmatched: 10. This CDR3 region has 14 residues. Germline V gene data show CDR1 as MDHEN and CDR2 as SYDVKM. CDR3 amino acids: CASRLRDRLSEQYF. DNA of the CDR3: TGTGCCAGCAGACTCCGGGACAGGCTCAGCGAGCAGTACTTC.

J is TRBJ2-5 and V is TRBV7-2; 8 bases match TRBD1. Per germline, CDR1 SGHTA and CDR2 FQGNSA. V shed 3 bases, J shed 5 bases, and the junction held 5 bases outside the gene matches. The CDR3 covers 14 residues. The CDR3 DNA follows: TGTGCCAGCAGCTTGCAGGGGGCGGGCGAGACCCAGTACTTC. It encodes CASSLQGAGETQYF. Full variable domain (rest looked up from reference TRBV7-2 and TRBJ2-5): GAGVSQSPSNKVTEKGKDVELRCDPISGHTALYWYRQSLGQGLEFLIYFQGNSAPDKSGLPSDRFSAERTGGSVSTLTIQRTQQEDSAVYLCASSLQGAGETQYFGPGTRLLVL.

This clone showed up just a few times. Other DNA sequences within the sample encode an identical CDR3. The chain carries TRBV29-1 and TRBJ1-4; D unresolved. CDR3 length: 10 amino acids. CDR1 is SQVTM, CDR2 ANQGSEA, per germline. The V gene lost 7 bases and the J gene lost 6 bases, with 6 bases spanning the gap. The DNA of the CDR3 is TGCAGCGCAGGAGATGAAAAACTGTTTTTT. It specifies CSAGDEKLFF. Full variable domain (rest looked up from reference TRBV29-1 and TRBJ1-4): SAVISQKPSRDICQRGTSLTIQCQVDSQVTMMFWYRQQPGQSLTLIATANQGSEATYESGFVIDKFPISRPNLTFSTLTVSNMSPEDSSIYLCSAGDEKLFFGSGTQLSVL.